This is a list of T cell receptor beta chains from one sample in a study of cytomegalovirus exposure and HLA in healthy donors. Generated by immunoSEQ multiplex PCR, the TCRdb table keeps only in-frame clones and is missing some. Among some 130,000 clones, around four fifths were seen once, and the ten largest hold just under 30%. Sample: PBMCs. The receptors stem from a man aged 25 to 45 in good health and CMV-seropositive. CDR3s leave out the opening cysteine and the closing phenylalanine or tryptophan.

j_gene | v_gene | CDR3aa
TRBJ1-1 | TRBV7-3 | ASSITGGMDAF
TRBJ2-1 | TRBV7-9 | ASSWGGGRGGNEQF
TRBJ1-1 | TRBV4-1 | ASSQDYDFAEAF
TRBJ1-5 | TRBV7-2 | ASSLNRGSNQPQH
TRBJ1-1 | TRBV7-6 | ASSQQTDMNTEAF
TRBJ2-3 | TRBV7-7 | ASSPRPSGRTDTQY
TRBJ2-7 | TRBV7-3 | ASSPRGAWGEQY
TRBJ2-7 | TRBV6-5 | ASRLGQGTYEQY
TRBJ1-4 | TRBV5-1 | ASSLAGQGAGSDEKLF
TRBJ1-1 | TRBV19 | ASSIQDRNTEAF
TRBJ2-1 | TRBV9 | ASSGASGGAGNEQF
TRBJ1-2 | TRBV4-2 | ASSPEGGPDYGYT
TRBJ1-4 | TRBV18 | ASSRDSPATNEKLF
TRBJ1-5 | TRBV4-1 | ASSQDLTEYQPQH
TRBJ1-1 | TRBV5-1 | ASSLGRGYTEAF
TRBJ1-2 | TRBV28 | ASSSGGGPSLYGYT
TRBJ2-1 | TRBV19 | ASSIAGTSEYNEQF
TRBJ1-2 | TRBV5-6 | ASSLDRAGGYT
TRBJ2-1 | TRBV7-2 | ASSLVSGEQF
TRBJ1-1 | TRBV10-3 | AISPGTGGAFEAF
TRBJ2-7 | TRBV11-1 | ASSPAGTRRPLY
TRBJ2-1 | TRBV5-1 | ASSFESGSGNNEQF
TRBJ1-2 | TRBV2 | ASSEASGPTGFQDYGYT
TRBJ2-7 | TRBV7-2 | ASSYPKGFYEQY
TRBJ1-1 | TRBV2 | ASSGQENTEAF
TRBJ2-5 | TRBV6-4 | AVRRETRETQY
TRBJ1-2 | TRBV2 | ASSDMSAYGYT
TRBJ2-2 | TRBV5-1 | ASSGTGGNTGELF
TRBJ1-2 | TRBV5-4 | ASSPGQGALNYGYT
TRBJ2-1 | TRBV11-3 | ASSLVGRGAGNEQF
TRBJ1-2 | TRBV30 | AWSVQGGNYGYT
TRBJ2-1 | TRBV18 | ASSPPGQPTYNEQF
TRBJ2-5 | TRBV25-1 | ASSEYTVQETQY
TRBJ2-7 | TRBV5-1 | ASSEGTGGLDEQY
TRBJ1-3 | TRBV5-6 | ASSLLGQGLRGGNTIY
TRBJ2-3 | TRBV5-4 | ASSLAGSDTQY
TRBJ1-1 | TRBV7-8 | ASSFRATEAF
TRBJ2-1 | TRBV9 | ASSLEPVGTDYNEQF
TRBJ1-1 | TRBV28 | ASSRTGGLGEAF
TRBJ2-7 | TRBV5-5 | ASTTSVGHYEQY
TRBJ1-2 | TRBV6-6 | ASRLGTGYGYT
TRBJ2-7 | TRBV6-6 | ASSWTLYEQY
TRBJ2-1 | TRBV10-3 | AIRRTSGGADEQF